This T cell receptor (beta chain) was obtained from a study of shared clonotypes between healthy human individuals. For the study at large: Used for every donor were three CD4 naive, three CD4 memory, two CD8 naive and one CD8 memory plate.

Using immunoSEQ multiplex PCR, the repertoire was profiled, and TCRdb retains in-frame clones only, with some absent. The sample shows about 710,000 clones, approximately 72% of them seen only once. This CDR3 spans 16 amino acids. Trimming at V came to 6 bases and at J to 3 bases, leaving 12 bases not matched to a gene. Germline V gives CDR1 SQVTM, CDR2 ANQGSEA. The study drew its donors from healthy HIV-negative adults without recent acute infections or vaccinations. Input material: memory CD4+ T cells sorted from blood. Subset defined: CD45RA-negative fraction. The clonotype was recovered from a woman aged 25 to 39 in good health. V usage is TRBV29-1 and J usage is TRBJ2-1; 9 nucleotides line up with TRBD1. The CDR3 nucleotides are TGCAGCGTCCCTAGGGGGACAGGGATTCTCTACAATGAGCAGTTCTTC. As protein: CSVPRGTGILYNEQFF.